This is a list of T cell receptor beta chains from one sample in a study of blood T cell repertoires in COVID-19. Sequencing was performed with immunoSEQ multiplex PCR; in TCRdb, only in-frame clones are kept and a portion is missing. The data show some 150,000 clones, with roughly 83% seen just once and 3.5% to 5% held by the top ten. Sequenced input: PBMCs or T cells enriched from blood (not recorded which). The receptor set was obtained from a woman in her forties or fifties who had recovered from COVID-19. Both conserved end residues are part of each CDR3. A D gene is named only where the DNA matches it firmly. Clone size appears in some rows only: once, few, many, or a class for an expanded clone.

j_call	clone_size	v_call	d_call	cdr3_nt	cdr3_aa
TRBJ1-5	many	TRBV10-3	.	TGTGCCATCAGGGGCAGGGAAGATCAGCCCCAGCATTTT	CAIRGREDQPQHF
TRBJ1-3	.	TRBV23-1	.	TGCGCCAGCGGCCCAGACGTGGGCAATTATGGAAACACCATATATTTT	CASGPDVGNYGNTIYF
TRBJ2-1	.	TRBV28	.	TGTGCCAGCAGTTTGCGGAGAGGTGAGCAGTTCTTC	CASSLRRGEQFF
TRBJ1-5	few	TRBV12-3/TRBV12-4	.	TGTGCCAGCAGTTTCGAGAACAATCAGCCCCAGCATTTT	CASSFENNQPQHF
TRBJ2-4	.	TRBV5-1	TRBD1	TGCGCCAGCAGCAAACCGGGACAGGGCTACATTCAGTACTTC	CASSKPGQGYIQYF
TRBJ1-5	.	TRBV28	.	TGTGCCAGCAGTCGAGAGGGTCAGCCCCAGCATTTT	CASSREGQPQHF
TRBJ1-1	.	TRBV5-1	.	TGCGCCAGCAGCCCTTATGGAGGAACCACTGAAGCTTTCTTT	CASSPYGGTTEAFF
TRBJ2-1	.	TRBV12-3/TRBV12-4	.	TGTGCCAGCGTCACAGGGAATGAGCAGTTCTTC	CASVTGNEQFF
TRBJ1-2	.	TRBV9	TRBD1	TGTGCCAGCAGCGTAGGTGTAATTAGGGCAGGGGGCAGCTATGGCTACACCTTC	CASSVGVIRAGGSYGYTF
TRBJ2-4	.	TRBV5-4	TRBD1	TGTGCCAGCAGCCGGACAGGGGAAAACATTCAGTACTTC	CASSRTGENIQYF
TRBJ2-1	few	TRBV6-2/TRBV6-3	TRBD2	TGTGCCAGCAGCCCCCAGGGACTAGGGTATGAGCAGTTCTTC	CASSPQGLGYEQFF
TRBJ1-3	.	TRBV5-8	TRBD1	TGTGCCAGCAGCGTGCCCGGGACAGGGTCTGGAAACACCATATATTTT	CASSVPGTGSGNTIYF
TRBJ1-6	few	TRBV10-3	.	TGTGCCATCAGTTTGGACAGTAGAGCCCTCCACTTT	CAISLDSRALHF
TRBJ1-5	.	TRBV30	.	TGTGCCTGGAGTGTCCCTGGGGGGGTGCGTGGAGCCCAGCATTTT	CAWSVPGGVRGAQHF
TRBJ1-1	.	TRBV12-3/TRBV12-4	.	TGTGCCAGCAGTTTGAGAGTTAACACTGAAGCTTTCTTT	CASSLRVNTEAFF
TRBJ2-1	.	TRBV5-1	TRBD2	TGCGCCAGCAGCTTATCCTTAGCGGGAGTAATCAATGAGCAGTTCTTC	CASSLSLAGVINEQFF
TRBJ1-1	.	TRBV28	TRBD1	TGTGCCAGCAGTTTAGGACAGGCACCGACTGAAGCTTTCTTT	CASSLGQAPTEAFF
TRBJ1-5	.	TRBV18	.	TGTGCCAGCTCACCAAGGCAGGGGCATCAGCCCCAGCATTTT	CASSPRQGHQPQHF
TRBJ1-2	.	TRBV28	.	TGTGCCAGCAGTTTAGGAGGGCCGTATGGCTACACCTTC	CASSLGGPYGYTF
TRBJ1-5	few	TRBV4-1	.	TGCGCCAGCAGCCCCCAATGGGCCGGTCAGCCCCAGCATTTT	CASSPQWAGQPQHF
TRBJ1-2	few	TRBV6-2/TRBV6-3	.	TGTGCCAGCAGTCACCTAAGGGTGGACTCTGGCTACACCTTC	CASSHLRVDSGYTF
TRBJ1-2	.	TRBV5-5	TRBD1	TGTGCCAGCAGCCCCCAGGGGGTCGGCTACACCTTC	CASSPQGVGYTF
TRBJ1-1	.	TRBV7-2	.	TGTGCCAGCAGCCCCCTTCCCCGGAACACTGAAGCTTTCTTT	CASSPLPRNTEAFF
TRBJ1-5	.	TRBV6-1	TRBD1	TGTGCCAGCAGCGGGGGACAGGGACAATTTCAGCCCCAGCATTTT	CASSGGQGQFQPQHF
TRBJ2-5	.	TRBV9	TRBD1	TGTGCCAGCAGCACCCAAGCGGACAGGGTCGGGGAGACCCAGTACTTC	CASSTQADRVGETQYF
TRBJ1-3	.	TRBV19	.	TGTGCCAGTAGCTTCCGGGGGGATGGAAACACCATATATTTT	CASSFRGDGNTIYF
TRBJ1-5	.	TRBV6-5	.	TGTGCCAGCAGTTACCAGGGATTAAACAATCAGCCCCAGCATTTT	CASSYQGLNNQPQHF
TRBJ1-3	.	TRBV9	TRBD1	TGTGCCAGCAGCGTTTGGGACAGTCACCTCAGTAGATCCTCTGGAAACACCATATATTTT	CASSVWDSHLSRSSGNTIYF
TRBJ1-6	once	TRBV3-1/TRBV3-2	.	TGTGCCAGCAGCCCCCAGGGGCAGGTTAATTCACCCCTCCACTTT	CASSPQGQVNSPLHF
TRBJ1-1	once	TRBV12-3/TRBV12-4	.	TGTGCCAGCAGTTTGTGGACAGATGAAGCTTTCTTT	CASSLWTDEAFF
TRBJ1-1	.	TRBV5-1	.	TGCGCCAGCAGCCGAGACTTCCAGGGATTCACTGAAGCTTTCTTT	CASSRDFQGFTEAFF
TRBJ1-2	.	TRBV28	.	TGTGCCAGCAGTTTACAGAACTATGGCTACACCTTC	CASSLQNYGYTF
TRBJ2-2	.	TRBV12-5	TRBD2	TGTGCTAGTGGTCTAGCGGGAGGGCCCAACACCGGGGAGCTGTTTTTT	CASGLAGGPNTGELFF
TRBJ2-1	.	TRBV7-9	TRBD2	TGTGCCAGCAGCTTAAGGGAGGGCCAGTTCTTC	CASSLREGQFF
TRBJ1-3	once	TRBV5-4	TRBD1	TGTGCCAGCAGCCAGACAGGGCAAAGGAACACCATATATTTT	CASSQTGQRNTIYF
TRBJ1-4	.	TRBV5-1	.	TGCGCCAGCAGCTTGAGTACAGGGCGGGAAAAACTGTTTTTT	CASSLSTGREKLFF
TRBJ1-1	few	TRBV3-1/TRBV3-2	TRBD1	TGTGCCAGCAGCCCCACGACAGGGATCGACACTGAAGCTTTCTTT	CASSPTTGIDTEAFF
TRBJ1-3	.	TRBV6-6	TRBD1	TGTGCCAGCAGTTACGGGGACAGCACCTCTGGAAACACCATATATTTT	CASSYGDSTSGNTIYF
TRBJ1-6	.	TRBV15	.	TGTGCCACCGGCCGCCCGCAGGGGCCCCTCCACTTT	CATGRPQGPLHF
TRBJ1-3	.	TRBV19	.	TGTGCCAGTAGTGAAGGGGCTTCTGGAAACACCATATATTTT	CASSEGASGNTIYF
TRBJ2-2	.	TRBV27	.	TGTGCCAGCAACGTAGCTCCTACCGGGGAGCTGTTTTTT	CASNVAPTGELFF
TRBJ2-3	.	TRBV7-7	.	TGTGCTAGCAGCTTAGCGTCCCAAGGGGGGGCAGATACGCAGTATTTT	CASSLASQGGADTQYF
TRBJ2-2	once	TRBV7-6	TRBD1	TGTGCCAGCAGCCCCACCATCCTCGGGACAGTCACCGGGGAGCTGTTTTTT	CASSPTILGTVTGELFF
TRBJ2-2	few	TRBV19	.	TGTGCCAGTACGGAGGGGCGGTGGACCGGGGAGCTGTTTTTT	CASTEGRWTGELFF
TRBJ1-5	.	TRBV19	TRBD1	TGTGCCAGTAGTATTCCCGACAGGGGACAGAGCAATCAGCCCCAGCATTTT	CASSIPDRGQSNQPQHF
TRBJ2-3	.	TRBV5-5	TRBD2	TGTGCCAGCAGCTTAGCGGGAGATGGCCCCACAGATACGCAGTATTTT	CASSLAGDGPTDTQYF
TRBJ2-2	.	TRBV7-8	.	TGTGCCAGCTTTCTGGGCGACGGGGAGCTGTTTTTT	CASFLGDGELFF
TRBJ1-3	.	TRBV4-1	.	TGCGCCAGCAGCCAAGTTCCCGCGGCGGCTGGAAACACCATATATTTT	CASSQVPAAAGNTIYF
TRBJ1-2	.	TRBV15	TRBD1	TGTGCCACCAGCAGAGGGACAGGGGAGAGCTATGGCTACACCTTC	CATSRGTGESYGYTF
TRBJ1-5	.	TRBV19	TRBD1	TGTGCCACTTTACAAATGGGAAGGGGGCACAATCAGCCCCAGCATTTT	CATLQMGRGHNQPQHF
TRBJ2-5	.	TRBV7-9	.	TGTGCCAGCAGCTTAGGGTTTCGGGAACAAGAGACCCAGTACTTC	CASSLGFREQETQYF
TRBJ1-5	.	TRBV28	.	TGTGCCAGCAGTCCCACCTCAGAGGGACAGCCCCAGCATTTT	CASSPTSEGQPQHF
TRBJ2-5	.	TRBV9	TRBD1	TGTGCCAGCAGCCCGGACAGGGGGCTAGGGGAGACCCAGTACTTC	CASSPDRGLGETQYF
TRBJ2-3	few	TRBV11-2	TRBD1	TGTGCCAGCAGCTACGAGACAGGGGTCGCCCCAGATACGCAGTATTTT	CASSYETGVAPDTQYF
TRBJ1-6	few	TRBV14	.	TGTGCCAGCAGCCAAGAGGGCCTGCCGAATTCACCCCTCCACTTT	CASSQEGLPNSPLHF
TRBJ2-3	.	TRBV7-2	TRBD2	TGTGCCAGAACTAGCGGGAGGTTCACAGATACGCAGTATTTT	CARTSGRFTDTQYF
TRBJ1-2	.	TRBV27	.	TGTGCCAGCAGTCCACGCCCTCTGCACGGGAGCTATGGCTACACCTTC	CASSPRPLHGSYGYTF
TRBJ2-5	.	TRBV28	.	TGTGCCAGCAGTTTCCTGGAGACCCAGTACTTC	CASSFLETQYF
TRBJ1-1	.	TRBV4-1	TRBD1	TGCGCCAGCAGCCAGGGCACAGGGGCCCTATCGAACACTGAAGCTTTCTTT	CASSQGTGALSNTEAFF